Listed here are 29 T cell receptor beta chains from one sample, sequenced in a study of PD-L1 blockade in urothelial cancer. Time point indicated: pretreatment peripheral blood. TCRdb keeps only in-frame clones here, not all; method: immunoSEQ multiplex PCR. This repertoire shows about 87,000 clones, 80% to 85% found once; its top ten account for 2% to 2.5%. The source was PBMCs, collected around atezolizumab (anti-PD-L1) treatment. Source of these receptors: a man in his sixties with urothelial cancer.

The chain employs TRBV7-3 and TRBJ1-2; the match to TRBD1 covers 10 bases. Germline V lookup: CDR1 SGHTA, CDR2 FQGTGA. V was pared by 5 bases and J by 7 bases, with 7 bases of the junction left unmatched. This CDR3 region has 14 residues. The CDR3 DNA is TGTGCCAGCAGCCGTGACAGGGGGCTTTCTGGCTACACCTTC. It encodes CASSRDRGLSGYTF.

The CDR3 sequence is CASSGTGGYEQYF. CDR3 DNA sequence: TGTGCCAGCAGCGGGACAGGGGGCTACGAGCAGTACTTC. V and J are TRBV6-5 and TRBJ2-7; 11 bases agree with TRBD1. CDR1 is MNHEY and CDR2 is SVGAGI in the germline V gene. This CDR3 has 13 amino acids. Trimming at V came to 6 bases and at J to 3 bases, leaving 1 base not matched to a gene.

The chain carries TRBV7-3 and TRBJ2-1; 11 bases line up with TRBD2. The length of the CDR3 is 15 residues. Germline V gene sequence: CDR1 SGHTA, CDR2 FQGTGA. V dropped 5 bases and J dropped 5; count of bases not matched to a gene: 5. The CDR3 reads CASSAGLAGNNEQFF. The DNA of the CDR3 is TGTGCCAGCAGCGCAGGACTAGCGGGTAACAATGAGCAGTTCTTC. Combining the CDR3 with reference TRBV7-3 and TRBJ2-1 gives the whole variable domain GAGVSQTPSNKVTEKGKYVELRCDPISGHTALYWYRQSLGQGPEFLIYFQGTGAADDSGLPNDRFFAVRPEGSVSTLKIQRTERGDSAVYLCASSAGLAGNNEQFFGPGTRLTVL.

This clone was seen more than once but under ten times. This chain connects TRBV6-4 to TRBJ1-5, with a tentative D call TRBD1 (5 bases). The CDR3 consists of 13 residues. CDR1 and CDR2 from the germline V gene are MRHNA and SNTAGT. Trimming cost V 6 bases and J 0 bases, with 6 bases left between them. The chain's CDR3 is CASSGHSNQPQHF. For the CDR3, the DNA is TGTGCCAGCAGCGGACATAGCAATCAGCCCCAGCATTTT.

The V and J genes are TRBV5-1 and TRBJ2-1; TRBD2 might be the D (5 bases). The V and J ends lost 5 bases and 4 bases respectively, with 10 bases between them. Germline CDR1 and CDR2: SGHRS and YFSETQ. The CDR3 is made up of 13 amino acids. Here the CDR3 reads CASRERGYNEQFF. The CDR3 DNA reads TGCGCCAGCAGAGAACGGGGTTACAATGAGCAGTTCTTC.

The chain has TRBV6-1 and TRBJ2-3; 7 bases are a match to TRBD1. The CDR3 is made up of 15 amino acids. The trim removed 2 bases at V and 7 bases at J, leaving 9 bases unmatched. The germline CDR1 and CDR2 sequences are MNHNS and SASEGT. The DNA for the CDR3 is TGTGCCAGCAGTGAAATGAGACAGGGAACGAATACGCAGTATTTT. It encodes CASSEMRQGTNTQYF.

The chain recombines TRBV12-2 with TRBJ2-7; TRBD2 is the table's D call, not checked against the DNA. TRBV12-2 is described as a pseudogene. This CDR3 has 16 residues. This CDR3 is CASRSPGAGDPYEQYF. For the CDR3, the DNA is TGTGCAAGTCGCTCCCCAGGCGCGGGGGACCCCTACGAGCAGTACTTC.

This rearrangement joins TRBV6-5 to TRBJ2-7, with TRBD2 matching 11 bases. The CDR3 is 16 amino acids. J was trimmed by 4 bases and V by 4 bases; bases with no gene match: 9. Germline V gives CDR1 MNHEY, CDR2 SVGAGI. The CDR3, as DNA: TGTGCCAGCAGTTCCGGGACTAGCGGCCGGGGGTACGAGCAGTACTTC. Protein product: CASSSGTSGRGYEQYF.

The V gene is TRBV7-6, the J gene TRBJ2-5; 8 bases agree with TRBD2. V lost 5 bases, J lost 5 bases, and 10 bases stayed unmatched. CDR1 is SGHVS, CDR2 FNYEAQ, per germline. The CDR3 is 15 amino acids. In nucleotides, the CDR3 is TGTGCCAGCAGCGCCGGACTAGCCGCGATGGAGACCCAGTACTTC. Translating gives CASSAGLAAMETQYF.

The genes are TRBV19 and TRBJ1-4; perhaps TRBD1 as D (6 bases). This CDR3 is built from 15 residues. V was cut by 5 bases and J by 3 bases, with 13 bases left in between. The germline V gene has CDR1 LNHDA and CDR2 SQIVND (reference sequence). In DNA, the CDR3 is TGTGCCAGTAGTGTGAGGGGGATGGCTAATGAAAAACTGTTTTTT. This gives the protein CASSVRGMANEKLFF.

This rearrangement joins TRBV6-5 to TRBJ2-3; a possible D gene is TRBD2 (6 bases). Trimming shortened V by 3 bases and J by 1 base, and 8 bases separated the two germline ends. The V gene's germline CDR1 is MNHEY and CDR2 SVGAGI. CDR3 length: 14 amino acids. Here the CDR3 DNA reads TGTGCCAGCAGTTATGCGGGGCGCACAGATACGCAGTATTTT. The encoded protein is CASSYAGRTDTQYF.

The chain combines TRBV15 with TRBJ1-2, with TRBD1 identical over 7 bases. The CDR3 extends over 15 amino acids. V shed 5 bases, J shed 6 bases, and the junction held 12 bases outside the gene matches. Germline-derived CDR1 and CDR2 are LNHNV and YYDKDF (reference sequence). The CDR3, as DNA: TGTGCCACCAGCGTCTTGTCAGGGGGTACGAATGGCTACACCTTC. Residues: CATSVLSGGTNGYTF.

The chain is built from TRBV7-8 and TRBJ2-7; possibly TRBD1 for D (6 bases). The CDR3 length is 15 residues. Trimming took off 5 bases at V and 3 bases at J, with 17 bases between the two ends. The germline gives CDR1 SGHVS, CDR2 FQNEAQ. DNA for the CDR3: TGTGCCAGCAGCCCCTGGACAGAGCGAAACTACGAGCAGTACTTC. It translates to CASSPWTERNYEQYF.

The chain carries TRBV2 and TRBJ2-1; 7 bases are a match to TRBD2. V gave up 6 bases and J gave up 4 bases; unmatched junction bases: 9. The CDR3 covers 15 residues. The V gene's germline CDR1 is SNHLY and CDR2 FYNNEI. CDR3 in amino acids: CASSPSGTIYNEQFF. DNA of the CDR3: TGTGCCAGCAGCCCATCCGGGACTATTTACAATGAGCAGTTCTTC.

The gene calls are TRBV4-3 and TRBJ2-3; 12 nucleotides line up with TRBD1. Germline CDR1 and CDR2: LGHNA and YSLEER. V was clipped by 0 bases and J by 3 bases; unmatched bases: 4. The CDR3 has 17 amino acids. The CDR3 bases are TGCGCCAGCAGCCAAGAGGCGGGACAGGGGGCAACAGATACGCAGTATTTT. Its translation is CASSQEAGQGATDTQYF.

This clone was seen once. The gene calls are TRBV28 and TRBJ1-1; the match to TRBD1 covers 7 bases. CDR3 size: 14 residues. J lost 1 base, V lost 7 bases, and 6 bases had no gene match. Germline V gene lookup returns CDR1 MDHEN and CDR2 SYDVKM. CDR3 protein: CASKKQGWNTEAFF. The CDR3 DNA sequence: TGTGCCAGCAAGAAACAGGGGTGGAACACTGAAGCTTTCTTT.

This chain links TRBV27 with TRBJ2-3; D might be TRBD2 (6 bases). The V gene's germline CDR1 is MNHEY and CDR2 SMNVEV (reference sequence). V shed 3 bases and J shed 3 bases, with 16 bases lying between them. This CDR3 contains 16 residues. The CDR3 bases are TGTGCCAGCAGTTTCCGCGGGACGTGGAGGACAGATACGCAGTATTTT. The encoded protein is CASSFRGTWRTDTQYF.

V is TRBV19 and J is TRBJ1-2, with D possibly being TRBD1 (6 bases). The CDR3 is 12 residues long. The germline V gene encodes CDR1 LNHDA and CDR2 SQIVND (reference sequence). Trimming removed 4 bases at V and 7 bases at J, with 10 bases between. CDR3 sequence: CASSTYRAGYTF. Written as DNA, the CDR3 is TGTGCCAGTAGTACTTACAGGGCTGGCTACACCTTC. The full variable domain, completed using reference TRBV19 and TRBJ1-2, is DGGITQSPKYLFRKEGQNVTLSCEQNLNHDAMYWYRQDPGQGLRLIYYSQIVNDFQKGDIAEGYSVSREKKESFPLTVTSAQKNPTAFYLCASSTYRAGYTFGSGTRLTVV.

The chain has TRBV7-7 and TRBJ2-3, with TRBD1 identical over 7 bases. Germline V gene data show CDR1 as SSHAT and CDR2 as FNYEAQ (reference sequence). V was pared by 5 bases and J by 4 bases, with 6 bases of the junction left unmatched. The CDR3 extends over 14 amino acids. CDR3 amino acids: CASSRGRIPDTQYF. CDR3 DNA: TGTGCCAGCAGCAGGGGGCGTATCCCAGATACGCAGTATTTT. The whole variable domain, remainder taken from reference TRBV7-7 and TRBJ2-3, is GAGVSQSPRYKVTKRGQDVTLRCDPISSHATLYWYQQALGQGPEFLTYFNYEAQPDKSGLPSDRFSAERPEGSISTLTIQRTEQRDSAMYRCASSRGRIPDTQYFGPGTRLTVL.

This clone was found a few times. The chain joins TRBV2 to TRBJ2-6, with unresolved D. In germline, CDR1 is SNHLY, CDR2 FYNNEI. CDR3 size: 14 residues. Trimming cost V 6 bases and J 0 bases, with 6 bases left between them. As DNA, the CDR3 is TGTGCCAGCAGAGAGAGCTCTGGGGCCAACGTCCTGACTTTC. Translation: CASRESSGANVLTF.

The chain carries TRBV7-9 and TRBJ1-5; 7 positions agree with TRBD1. Germline V gene sequence: CDR1 SEHNR, CDR2 FQNEAQ (reference sequence). The CDR3 is 16 residues long. The V gene end was trimmed by 4 bases and the J gene end by 0 bases; junction bases not matched to a gene: 6. CDR3 sequence reads: CASSSDRDSSNQPQHF. In nucleotides, the CDR3 is TGTGCCAGCAGCTCCGACAGGGACTCTAGCAATCAGCCCCAGCATTTT.

V is TRBV27 and J is TRBJ2-1; perhaps TRBD1 as D (5 bases). The germline V and J ends were trimmed by 5 bases and 1 base, with 9 bases remaining between them. Germline-derived CDR1 and CDR2 are MNHEY and SMNVEV (reference sequence). There are 14 residues in the CDR3. The CDR3 bases are TGTGCCAGCAGTCCCCGACAGTCCTACAATGAGCAGTTCTTC. Amino acids: CASSPRQSYNEQFF.

This clone appeared once. This chain uses TRBV19 with TRBJ1-5; 8 bases align to TRBD1. The V gene end was trimmed by 5 bases and the J gene end by 7 bases; junction bases not matched to a gene: 13. Germline V gives CDR1 LNHDA, CDR2 SQIVND (reference sequence). The CDR3 has 16 residues. CDR3 region: CASSPEGGQGRQPQHF. Here the CDR3 DNA reads TGTGCCAGTAGTCCGGAGGGCGGACAGGGAAGGCAGCCCCAGCATTTT.

V usage is TRBV7-9 and J usage is TRBJ2-1, with 11 bases lining up with TRBD2. CDR3 size: 15 residues. From germline, CDR1 is SEHNR and CDR2 FQNEAQ (reference sequence). The V segment lost 5 bases and the J segment 10 bases; nucleotides outside the gene matches: 10. CDR3 DNA: TGTGCCAGCAGCCGTAGGACTAGCGGGCAGGGAGAGCAGTTCTTC. Translated: CASSRRTSGQGEQFF.

The V call is TRBV29-1, the J call TRBJ1-2, with D perhaps matching TRBD1 (5 bases). This CDR3 is built from 13 residues. Trimming removed 2 bases from V and 6 bases from J, with 13 bases in between. Germline loops: CDR1 SQVTM, CDR2 ANQGSEA. The CDR3 is CSVESGRVNGYTF. The CDR3 DNA is TGCAGCGTTGAATCGGGCAGGGTGAATGGCTACACCTTC.

This clone was observed once. This chain connects TRBV7-9 to TRBJ2-2; 9 nucleotides line up with TRBD2. Germline CDR1 is SEHNR and CDR2 is FQNEAQ (reference sequence). The CDR3 runs to 17 residues. V was pared by 4 bases and J by 1 base, with 7 bases of the junction left unmatched. The CDR3 DNA reads as TGTGCCAGCAGCTCGGGCGGGAGGGCCTGGAACACCGGGGAGCTGTTTTTT. This codes for CASSSGGRAWNTGELFF.

The table lists this clone with a few counts. The V gene is TRBV7-5, the J gene TRBJ1-3; the table names TRBD1, a call not compared with the DNA. TRBV7-5 is labeled a pseudogene. There are 16 residues in the CDR3. The CDR3 DNA reads TGTGTCAGAAGCTTAGGTGGACACCGCTCTGGAAACACCATATATTTT. The encoded protein is CVRSLGGHRSGNTIYF.

This clone was detected only a few times. The V call is TRBV2, the J call TRBJ1-1; D remains ambiguous. Germline V gene data show CDR1 as SNHLY and CDR2 as FYNNEI. Trimming took off 6 bases at V and 4 bases at J, with 9 bases between the two ends. The CDR3 consists of 12 residues. This CDR3 reads CASRAGGTEAFF. The CDR3 DNA sequence: TGTGCCAGCAGAGCGGGCGGCACTGAAGCTTTCTTT.

The chain recombines TRBV5-6 with TRBJ2-3; 7 bases fit TRBD2. Germline CDR1 SGHDT, CDR2 YYEEEE. V lost 4 bases and J lost 0; bases outside the gene matches: 8. The CDR3 is made up of 16 amino acids. This chain's CDR3 is CASSLRTSPSTDTQYF. The CDR3 nucleotides are TGTGCCAGCAGCCTCCGGACTAGTCCTAGCACAGATACGCAGTATTTT.